The 28 T cell receptor beta chains presented below share a single source sample, sequenced in a study of CD8 T cells in Susac syndrome. RNA was extracted with the RNeasy kit, and a quantity of roughly 0.5 to 1 ug was reverse transcribed using random hexamers. TCRdb fed the immunoSEQ multiplex PCR reads into MiXCR, producing one record per CDR3 protein. The sample records about 80,000 distinct CDR3 sequences, about 96% being singletons. The sequenced sample was CD8+ T cells from PBMCs. The receptors here all came from a human donor with Susac syndrome.

The DNA of the CDR3 is TGCAGTGCTAGAGAAGCGGGGGGGAGGCCCTACGAGCAGTACGTC. This sequence encodes CSAREAGGRPYEQYV. V usage is TRBV20-1 and J usage is TRBJ2-7; 10 nucleotides align to TRBD2. With V trimmed by 0 bases and J by 2 bases, 4 bases remained unmatched. Germline CDR1 reads DFQATT; CDR2 reads SNEGSKA (reference sequence). This CDR3 spans 15 amino acids.

The J gene is TRBJ2-1, the V gene TRBV20-1; D may match TRBD1 or TRBD2 (5 bases each). V was trimmed by 1 base and J by 9 bases, leaving 10 bases between them. Germline V gene data show CDR1 as DFQATT and CDR2 as SNEGSKA (reference sequence). The CDR3 is 12 amino acids. CDR3 region: CSARARGSEQFF. The CDR3 nucleotides are TGCAGTGCTAGAGCGAGGGGAAGTGAGCAGTTCTTC.

This clonotype showed up just a few times. The V gene is TRBV13, the J gene TRBJ2-7; TRBD1 matches 10 bases. The CDR3 contains 15 residues. From germline, CDR1 is PRHDT and CDR2 FYEKMQ (reference sequence). J was trimmed by 2 bases and V by 6 bases; bases with no gene match: 7. The CDR3 DNA is TGTGCCAGCAGGGGAGACAGGGGGCAGCCCTACGAGCAGTACTTC. Encoded protein: CASRGDRGQPYEQYF.

The chain employs TRBV5-5 and TRBJ1-5; tentative D call: TRBD1 (5 bases). This CDR3 has 16 residues. Germline V gene lookup returns CDR1 SGHKS and CDR2 YYEKEE (reference sequence). Trimming pared 0 bases from V and 0 bases from J, leaving 10 bases between. The CDR3 here is CASSLGQGYSNQPQHF. The CDR3 DNA reads TGTGCCAGCAGCTTGGGCCAGGGCTATAGCAATCAGCCCCAGCATTTT.

The chain recombines TRBV27 with TRBJ2-1, with 7 bases fitting TRBD1. CDR1 and CDR2 (germline): MNHEY, SMNVEV (reference sequence). The CDR3 contains 16 residues. The ends lost 5 bases at V and 5 bases at J; junction bases unmatched: 12. The CDR3 protein is CASSDLTGAINNEQFF. CDR3 in DNA: TGTGCCAGCAGTGACCTAACAGGGGCCATCAACAATGAGCAGTTCTTC.

The genes are TRBV20-1 and TRBJ2-2; 10 bases match TRBD2. Losses at the gene ends were 2 bases for V and 3 bases for J; bases not matched to a gene: 9. This CDR3 has 17 amino acids. CDR1 and CDR2 (germline): DFQATT, SNEGSKA (reference sequence). The CDR3 is CSARPPTSGIYTGELFF. Here the CDR3 DNA reads TGCAGTGCTAGACCGCCCACTAGCGGGATATACACCGGGGAGCTGTTTTTT.

This chain connects TRBV15 to TRBJ1-6, with D possibly being TRBD1 (5 bases). The CDR3 runs 13 residues. Germline CDR1 is LNHNV and CDR2 is YYDKDF (reference sequence). Trimming removed 0 bases from V and 10 bases from J, with 7 bases in between. The CDR3 reads CATSRDRESPLHF. The CDR3 DNA sequence: TGTGCCACCAGCAGAGACAGGGAGTCACCCCTCCACTTT.

The chain carries TRBV20-1 and TRBJ2-7; the match to TRBD1 covers 9 bases. The trim removed 3 bases at V and 3 bases at J, leaving 0 bases unmatched. Germline loops: CDR1 DFQATT, CDR2 SNEGSKA (reference sequence). CDR3 length: 12 amino acids. The CDR3 DNA is TGCAGTGCTAGGGGACAGGGCTACGAGCAGTACGTC. Translation gives CSARGQGYEQYV.

The J gene is TRBJ2-7, the V gene TRBV18; 8 bases align to TRBD2. The CDR3 consists of 15 residues. V was pared by 4 bases and J by 7 bases, with 12 bases of the junction left unmatched. Germline V gene lookup returns CDR1 KGHSH and CDR2 LQKENI. The CDR3 is CASSLNRPSGREQYF. CDR3 bases: TGTGCCAGCTCACTGAACAGGCCTAGCGGGCGAGAGCAGTACTTC.

The chain combines TRBV20-1 with TRBJ2-1; 16 bases fit TRBD2. This CDR3 is built from 15 residues. J gave up 10 bases and V 5 bases, and 8 bases lay outside the gene matches. Germline assignment: CDR1 DFQATT and CDR2 SNEGSKA (reference sequence). The CDR3 sequence: CSAGGTSGGAWEQFF. CDR3 DNA sequence: TGCAGTGCTGGAGGGACTAGCGGGGGGGCATGGGAGCAGTTCTTC.

The chain employs TRBV7-9 and TRBJ2-4; D call uncertain. Germline V gives CDR1 SEHNR, CDR2 FQNEAQ (reference sequence). V lost 1 base and J 5 bases, leaving 6 bases between the germline ends. The CDR3 consists of 13 residues. The DNA of the CDR3 is TGTGCCAGCAGCTTAGGTGGCGAAAACATTCAGTACTTC. As protein: CASSLGGENIQYF.

V gene TRBV20-1 combines with J gene TRBJ2-5; 11 bases align to TRBD2. The CDR3 has 11 amino acids. Germline CDR1 and CDR2: DFQATT and SNEGSKA (reference sequence). V was pared by 5 bases and J by 7 bases, with 0 bases of the junction left unmatched. The CDR3, as DNA: TGCAGTGCTGGACTAGCGGGGACCCAGTACTTC. Encoded protein: CSAGLAGTQYF.

This chain uses TRBV13 with TRBJ2-1; 10 bases match TRBD2. Germline V gene data show CDR1 as PRHDT and CDR2 as FYEKMQ (reference sequence). There are 14 residues in the CDR3. V lost 7 bases, J lost 9 bases, and 9 bases stayed unmatched. The CDR3 region is CASNRSGRAAEQFF. DNA of the CDR3: TGTGCCAGCAACAGGAGCGGGAGGGCCGCTGAGCAGTTCTTC.

The J gene is TRBJ1-3, the V gene TRBV29-1; 7 bases map to TRBD1. CDR3 size: 13 residues. The J segment lost 6 bases and the V segment lost 6 bases, leaving 8 bases of the junction unmatched. Germline loops: CDR1 SQVTM, CDR2 ANQGSEA. The CDR3 DNA is TGCAGCGTGGTGACAGGGCTTGAAAACACCATATATTTT. It yields the protein CSVVTGLENTIYF.

The chain combines TRBV15 with TRBJ1-1, with 10 positions matching TRBD1. This CDR3 region has 15 residues. Germline V lookup: CDR1 LNHNV, CDR2 YYDKDF (reference sequence). Trimming removed 0 bases from V and 5 bases from J; junction bases left unmatched: 3. DNA for the CDR3: TGTGCCACCAGCAGAGATAGGACAGGGGGTACTGAAGCTTTCTTT. This encodes CATSRDRTGGTEAFF. Filled out from reference TRBV15 and TRBJ1-1, the complete variable domain reads DAMVIQNPRYQVTQFGKPVTLSCSQTLNHNVMYWYQQKSSQAPKLLFHYYDKDFNNEADTPDNFQSRRPNTSFCFLDIRSPGLGDTAMYLCATSRDRTGGTEAFFGQGTRLTVV.

The rearrangement links TRBV9 to TRBJ2-5; TRBD2 aligns across 8 bases. Germline V lookup: CDR1 SGDLS, CDR2 YYNGEE. The length of the CDR3 is 19 residues. The V segment lost 4 bases and the J segment 2 bases; nucleotides outside the gene matches: 19. The CDR3 DNA reads TGTGCCAGCAGCCATCCTCGTCCGCGGGAGGTGTACCTTCAAGAGACCCAGTACTTC. This gives the protein CASSHPRPREVYLQETQYF.

The V and J genes are TRBV29-1 and TRBJ2-7, with D hard to call. V was cut by 7 bases and J by 0 bases, with 16 bases left in between. Germline CDR1 SQVTM, CDR2 ANQGSEA. The CDR3 spans 14 residues. CDR3: CSARSGEISYEQYF. The CDR3 nucleotides are TGCAGCGCCCGGTCAGGCGAGATCTCCTACGAGCAGTACTTC.

The chain carries TRBV30 and TRBJ2-7; TRBD1 might be the D (6 bases). From germline, CDR1 is GTSNPN and CDR2 SVGIG (reference sequence). The CDR3 totals 11 residues. Trimming pared 1 base from V and 9 bases from J, leaving 10 bases between. CDR3 residues: CAWSAADRQYF. CDR3 bases: TGTGCCTGGAGTGCCGCGGACAGGCAGTACTTC.

This rearrangement joins TRBV7-8 to TRBJ2-1, with D maybe TRBD1 (5 bases). The CDR3 totals 14 residues. CDR1 is SGHVS, CDR2 FQNEAQ, per germline. The V end lost 8 bases, the J end lost 7 bases, and 18 bases lay between the germline ends. The CDR3 coding sequence is TGTGCCAGCGTCCAGGACACAAGAAGGAATGAGCAGTTCTTC. It specifies CASVQDTRRNEQFF.

The chain joins TRBV29-1 to TRBJ1-1; D possibly corresponds to TRBD1 (6 bases). Germline CDR1 reads SQVTM; CDR2 reads ANQGSEA. The length of the CDR3 is 13 residues. Trimming cost V 7 bases and J 0 bases, with 12 bases left between them. CDR3 region: CSAVGHLNTEAFF. In DNA, the CDR3 is TGCAGCGCCGTGGGACATCTGAACACTGAAGCTTTCTTT.

This chain joins TRBV2 and TRBJ2-1, with D perhaps matching TRBD1 (6 bases). Per the germline V gene, CDR1 is SNHLY and CDR2 is FYNNEI. Trimming cost V 9 bases and J 2 bases, with 11 bases left between them. This CDR3 has 13 amino acids. The CDR3 sequence is CASNRDTYNEQFF. The CDR3, as DNA: TGTGCCAGTAACCGGGACACCTACAATGAGCAGTTCTTC.

The chain joins TRBV9 to TRBJ2-1, with TRBD2 matching 10 bases. The germline V gene has CDR1 SGDLS and CDR2 YYNGEE. J was trimmed by 10 bases and V by 0 bases; bases with no gene match: 13. There are 17 residues in the CDR3. The CDR3 nucleotides are TGTGCCAGCAGCGTAGTCCCAGGGCTAGCGGGAGTTAGGGAGCAGTTCTTC. It translates to CASSVVPGLAGVREQFF.

V is TRBV27 and J is TRBJ1-3; 7 nucleotides match TRBD1. CDR1 and CDR2 from the germline V gene are MNHEY and SMNVEV (reference sequence). This CDR3 is built from 14 residues. Trimming cost V 6 bases and J 2 bases; bases outside gene matches: 4. The CDR3 DNA reads as TGTGCCAGCAGCGCCGGGACAGCTGGAAACACCATATATTTT. It translates to CASSAGTAGNTIYF.

The chain recombines TRBV19 with TRBJ1-5; D is perhaps TRBD1 (6 bases). V was shortened by 1 base and J by 4 bases, with 14 bases between the two germline ends. The V gene's germline CDR1 is LNHDA and CDR2 SQIVND (reference sequence). CDR3 size: 16 residues. The DNA of the CDR3 is TGTGCCAGTAGTATAGTTCCGGGGGGCTTTAATCAGCCCCAGCATTTT. Its protein is CASSIVPGGFNQPQHF.

V and J are TRBV5-4 and TRBJ2-5; D possibly corresponds to TRBD1 (7 bases). Per germline, CDR1 SGHNT and CDR2 YYREEE (reference sequence). Trimming took off 4 bases at V and 2 bases at J, with 15 bases between the two ends. The CDR3 is 15 residues long. CDR3 sequence (DNA): TGTGCCAGCAGCCGTTCCCAGGGGGGACAAGAGACCCAGTACTTC. Encoded protein: CASSRSQGGQETQYF.

The V gene is TRBV29-1, the J gene TRBJ2-1; TRBD2 matches 9 bases. The CDR3 is made up of 15 amino acids. Germline-derived CDR1 and CDR2 are SQVTM and ANQGSEA. After removal of 3 bases from V and 10 bases from J, the junction contained 13 bases not matched to a gene. The CDR3, as DNA: TGCAGCGTTGAGGCGGGAGCGGGAGGCCTGAGGGAGCAGTTCTTC. Its translation is CSVEAGAGGLREQFF.

J is TRBJ2-1 and V is TRBV29-1; D unclear. The V gene's germline CDR1 is SQVTM and CDR2 ANQGSEA. Deletions cut 4 bases from V and 6 bases from J, with 4 bases between. The CDR3 has 10 amino acids. CDR3 loop: CSVAGNEQFF. Written as DNA, the CDR3 is TGCAGCGTTGCGGGCAATGAGCAGTTCTTC.

The chain couples TRBV4-3 to TRBJ2-3, with D possibly TRBD2 on 5 matching bases. This CDR3 spans 14 amino acids. CDR1 is LGHNA and CDR2 is YSLEER in the germline V gene. V lost 0 bases, J lost 4 bases, and 8 bases lay in between. The CDR3 protein is CASSQELGSDTQYF. CDR3 DNA: TGCGCCAGCAGCCAAGAACTAGGTTCAGATACGCAGTATTTT.